Each of the 3 T cell receptor beta chains below was sequenced from the same sample in a study of T-cell reconstitution after alpha-beta-depleted transplantation in children. Unique molecular identifiers were incorporated during preparation of the TCRbeta library. TCRdb ran MiXCR on the PCR reads and lists one entry per CDR3 protein. The sample contains almost 400,000 distinct CDR3 sequences, around 21% of which appear only once. The material sequenced was PBMCs from the stem cell graft donor, taken from the stem cell graft. These receptor sequences come from a human donor who donated a stem cell graft to a child with acute myeloid leukemia.

The rearrangement links TRBV5-1 to TRBJ2-3; D is perhaps TRBD1 or TRBD2 (6 bases each). Germline lookup yields CDR1 SGHRS and CDR2 YFSETQ. This CDR3 has 18 residues. V was shortened by 1 base and J by 3 bases, with 21 bases between the two germline ends. The CDR3 is CASSLQPGARGGTDTQYF. The CDR3 nucleotides read TGCGCCAGCAGCTTGCAACCGGGAGCACGAGGGGGAACAGATACGCAGTATTTT.

This clonotype was recorded a few times. This rearrangement joins TRBV7-9 to TRBJ2-1; the match to TRBD2 covers 7 bases. J lost 2 bases, V lost 4 bases, and 11 bases had no gene match. The CDR3 runs 17 residues. Germline V gene data show CDR1 as SEHNR and CDR2 as FQNEAQ (reference sequence). The CDR3 DNA sequence: TGTGCCAGCAGCTCCGACAGCGGGATCGGGACCTACAATGAGCAGTTCTTC. Translating gives CASSSDSGIGTYNEQFF.

The rearrangement uses TRBV20-1 and TRBJ2-1; no reliable D call. Germline-derived CDR1 and CDR2 are DFQATT and SNEGSKA (reference sequence). This CDR3 comprises 14 residues. V was cut by 3 bases and J by 0 bases, with 9 bases left in between. The chain's CDR3 is CSARERHSYNEQFF. The CDR3 DNA follows: TGCAGTGCTAGGGAGAGGCACTCCTACAATGAGCAGTTCTTC.